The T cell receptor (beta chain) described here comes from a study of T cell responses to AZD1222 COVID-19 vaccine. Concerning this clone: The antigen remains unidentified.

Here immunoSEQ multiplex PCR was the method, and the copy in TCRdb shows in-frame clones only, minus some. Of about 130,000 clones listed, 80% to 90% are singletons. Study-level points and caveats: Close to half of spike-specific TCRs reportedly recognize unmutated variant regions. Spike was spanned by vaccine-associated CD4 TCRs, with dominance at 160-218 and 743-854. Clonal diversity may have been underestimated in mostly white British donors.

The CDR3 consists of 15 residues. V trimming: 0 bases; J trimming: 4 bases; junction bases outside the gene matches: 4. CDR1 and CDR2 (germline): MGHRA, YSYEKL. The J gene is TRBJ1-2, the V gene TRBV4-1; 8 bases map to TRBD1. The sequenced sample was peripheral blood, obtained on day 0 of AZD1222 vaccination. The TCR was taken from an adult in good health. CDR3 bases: TGCGCCAGCAGCCAAGATCGCGGACAGGGCTATGGCTACACCTTC. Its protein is CASSQDRGQGYGYTF.